The 17 T cell receptor beta chains given below trace back to one sample, sequenced in a study of blood T cell repertoires in COVID-19. TCRdb keeps only in-frame clones here, not all; method: immunoSEQ multiplex PCR. The sample records about 300,000 clones, roughly 87% being singletons. The specimen was peripheral blood. All receptors come from a man younger than 35 with active or convalescent COVID-19.

CDR3 sequence (DNA): TGTGCCAGCAGTGAAGCGAGGACAGGGAGTGAAGCTTTCTTT. This translates into CASSEARTGSEAFF. This chain joins TRBV6-1 and TRBJ1-1; 8 nucleotides agree with TRBD1. The V gene end was trimmed by 0 bases and the J gene end by 7 bases; junction bases not matched to a gene: 4. CDR3 length: 14 residues. In germline, CDR1 is MNHNS, CDR2 SASEGT.

A few counts support this clone. This sequence joins TRBV19 and TRBJ1-2; 7 nucleotides match TRBD1. After removal of 5 bases from V and 3 bases from J, the junction contained 9 bases not matched to a gene. CDR1 is LNHDA and CDR2 is SQIVND in the germline V gene (reference sequence). The CDR3 is 15 amino acids. Here the CDR3 DNA reads TGTGCCAGTAGTGGAACAGGGGTCTTGGACTATGGCTACACCTTC. Protein sequence: CASSGTGVLDYGYTF.

The gene calls are TRBV5-1 and TRBJ2-7, with TRBD1 as a possible D gene (6 bases). The CDR3 runs 14 residues. Germline V CDR1 and CDR2: SGHRS, YFSETQ. Between the trimmed V and J ends, which lost 4 bases and 0 bases, there was a span of 11 bases. Here the CDR3 reads CASSDGGLSYEQYF. Written as DNA, the CDR3 is TGCGCCAGCAGCGATGGGGGCCTCTCCTACGAGCAGTACTTC.

This clone was seen a handful of times. CDR3 region: CASSPPGPDNEQFF. The CDR3 coding sequence is TGTGCCAGCTCACCACCGGGCCCAGACAATGAGCAGTTCTTC. The J gene is TRBJ2-1, the V gene TRBV18; D gene uncertain. V was trimmed by 0 bases and J by 5 bases, leaving 8 bases between them. Per germline, CDR1 KGHSH and CDR2 LQKENI. This CDR3 is built from 14 residues.

V usage is TRBV5-1 and J usage is TRBJ1-1, with TRBD1 as a possible D gene (6 bases). The CDR3 loop spans 15 amino acids. Per germline, CDR1 SGHRS and CDR2 YFSETQ. Trimming took 0 bases from V and 4 from J, leaving 13 bases between them. Here the CDR3 reads CASSLVPQGSTEAFF. The CDR3 DNA reads TGCGCCAGCAGCTTGGTCCCTCAGGGGAGCACTGAAGCTTTCTTT.

This clone was observed once. J is TRBJ2-5 and V is TRBV7-9; D call uncertain. Trimming took 3 bases from V and 5 from J, leaving 4 bases between them. CDR3 size: 11 residues. Germline assignment: CDR1 SEHNR and CDR2 FQNEAQ (reference sequence). For the CDR3, the DNA is TGTGCCAGCAGCTTTCGGGAGACCCAGTACTTC. Translated: CASSFRETQYF.

The chain is built from TRBV15 and TRBJ2-7; 9 bases are shared with TRBD1. V trimming: 0 bases; J trimming: 3 bases; junction bases outside the gene matches: 9. Looked up from germline, CDR1 is LNHNV and CDR2 is YYDKDF (reference sequence). The CDR3 consists of 17 residues. The CDR3 DNA reads as TGTGCCACCAGCAGAGACTCTTATGGGGACAGGGACTACGAGCAGTACTTC. Translated: CATSRDSYGDRDYEQYF.

This rearrangement joins TRBV2 to TRBJ2-3; 10 bases match TRBD2. The V segment lost 7 bases and the J segment 2 bases; nucleotides outside the gene matches: 15. The germline V gene has CDR1 SNHLY and CDR2 FYNNEI. The CDR3 contains 18 residues. In DNA, the CDR3 is TGTGCCAGCATGCACGGTGGGCTAGCGGGGGCACCCACAGATACGCAGTATTTT. This translates into CASMHGGLAGAPTDTQYF.

The V gene is TRBV18, the J gene TRBJ1-4; D unclear. The CDR3 sequence is 15 residues long. V was pared by 5 bases and J by 5 bases, with 15 bases between. Germline CDR1 KGHSH, CDR2 LQKENI. CDR3 sequence (DNA): TGTGCCAGCTCAGGTCTCGCGACGACAAATGAAAAACTGTTTTTT. Translating it yields CASSGLATTNEKLFF.

The rearrangement uses TRBV18 and TRBJ1-2; 8 positions match TRBD1. The CDR3 contains 15 residues. Germline lookup yields CDR1 KGHSH and CDR2 LQKENI. The junction had 9 bases not matched to a gene; V was cut back by 3 bases and J by 6 bases. DNA for the CDR3: TGTGCCAGCTCACCCGGACAGGGTCCTATTGATGGCTACACCTTC. Its translation is CASSPGQGPIDGYTF.

This clone came up once. This sequence joins TRBV27 and TRBJ1-1, with 9 bases that match TRBD1. CDR3 length equals 15 residues. Germline assignment: CDR1 MNHEY and CDR2 SMNVEV (reference sequence). V gave up 5 bases and J gave up 0 bases; unmatched junction bases: 4. CDR3 region: CASSPGTGMNTEAFF. In DNA form, the CDR3 reads TGTGCCAGCAGTCCCGGGACAGGGATGAACACTGAAGCTTTCTTT.

This rearrangement joins TRBV6-6 to TRBJ2-4; D gene unclear. The CDR3 has 9 amino acids. CDR1 is MNHNY, CDR2 SVGAGI, per germline (reference sequence). Here the CDR3 reads CLAKNIQYF. The CDR3 DNA follows: TGTCTAGCCAAAAACATTCAGTACTTC.

The rearrangement joins TRBV28 to TRBJ1-4; 7 bases match TRBD1. In germline, CDR1 is MDHEN, CDR2 SYDVKM. Losses at the gene ends were 3 bases for V and 8 bases for J; bases not matched to a gene: 9. This CDR3 is 15 amino acids long. DNA for the CDR3: TGTGCCAGCAGTTTGTCCAGGGGGGCAGGCGAAAAACTGTTTTTT. The encoded protein is CASSLSRGAGEKLFF.

The V gene is TRBV15, the J gene TRBJ1-1; 7 bases match TRBD1. J was trimmed by 3 bases and V by 8 bases; bases with no gene match: 3. This CDR3 comprises 12 residues. The germline V gene encodes CDR1 LNHNV and CDR2 YYDKDF (reference sequence). The CDR3 is CATGTAYTEAFF. The DNA for the CDR3 is TGTGCCACCGGGACAGCCTACACTGAAGCTTTCTTT.

This clone showed up just once. The V and J genes are TRBV27 and TRBJ1-1; D is ambiguous. The CDR3 is 13 residues long. Trimming took off 5 bases at V and 0 bases at J, with 7 bases between the two ends. Germline V gene sequence: CDR1 MNHEY, CDR2 SMNVEV (reference sequence). The CDR3 loop is CASSPFLNTEAFF. As DNA, the CDR3 is TGTGCCAGCAGTCCCTTTTTGAACACTGAAGCTTTCTTT.

The rearrangement links TRBV27 to TRBJ2-7, with 10 bases matching TRBD1. After removal of 5 bases from V and 3 bases from J, the junction contained 10 bases not matched to a gene. The germline CDR1 and CDR2 sequences are MNHEY and SMNVEV (reference sequence). The CDR3 consists of 16 residues. In nucleotides, the CDR3 is TGTGCCAGCAGTCTTCCGGGACAGGGGCCCAGCTACGAGCAGTACTTC. This encodes CASSLPGQGPSYEQYF.

This clone showed up just a few times. The J gene is TRBJ2-1, the V gene TRBV4-1; 8 positions agree with TRBD2. The V segment lost 8 bases and the J segment 7 bases; nucleotides outside the gene matches: 16. This CDR3 is built from 16 residues. Germline CDR1 MGHRA, CDR2 YSYEKL. DNA of the CDR3: TGCGCCAGCTCCCGGAGGGGCGGGGGGCGTGGGAATGAGCAGTTCTTC. This gives the protein CASSRRGGGRGNEQFF.